A single sample gave rise to the 28 T cell receptor beta chains below, sequenced in a study of tumor-infiltrating lymphocytes in primary liver carcinoma. Both blood RNA, taken from unsorted whole blood, and germline DNA were extracted. Reverse transcription of roughly 470 ng total RNA with a constant-region primer produced TCR beta cDNA. What produced the TCR beta libraries was three nested multiplex PCR rounds using slightly modified ARM-PCR. Two initial PCR rounds of ten to eleven cycles each paired TRBV1-TRBV30 forward primers with a C-beta reverse primer. TCRdb re-derived calls from the multiplex PCR reads in MiXCR, one entry per CDR3 protein. In the table there are a few hundred thousand distinct CDR3 sequences, 58% of which are singletons. Sequencing was performed on peripheral blood. These receptor sequences come from a woman in her 30s with primary liver carcinoma and hepatitis B virus infection.

On this clonotype itself: No conserved phenylalanine or tryptophan ends this CDR3, so it is likely a read error. The rearrangement links TRBV13 to TRBJ2-2; D is unresolved. The CDR3 length is 14 residues. The germline CDR1 and CDR2 sequences are PRHDT and FYEKMQ (reference sequence). CDR3 nucleotide sequence: TGTGCCAGCAACTTAAACCAAAACACCGGGGAGCTGTTTTCT. Residues: CASNLNQNTGELFS.

The chain links TRBV28 to TRBJ1-5, with D perhaps TRBD1 (5 bases). V lost 2 bases to trimming and J lost 7 bases, with 15 bases between them. Per the germline V gene, CDR1 is MDHEN and CDR2 is SYDVKM. The CDR3 consists of 15 residues. The CDR3 region has the DNA TGTGCCAGCAGTTTAGGTTCAGGGTTCCGGCAGCCCCAGCATTTT. The encoded protein is CASSLGSGFRQPQHF.

The chain couples TRBV5-6 to TRBJ2-7, with a weak D call TRBD1 (6 bases). Trimming removed 5 bases from V and 6 bases from J, with 12 bases in between. CDR1 SGHDT and CDR2 YYEEEE come from the germline V gene. CDR3 length equals 12 residues. The CDR3 is CASSAGRGEQYF. CDR3 nucleotide sequence: TGTGCCAGCAGTGCAGGCAGGGGCGAGCAGTACTTC.

In DNA, the CDR3 is TGTGCCAGCACCCTTAAGCAGGGAGCTGACTATGGCTACACCTTC. Amino acids: CASTLKQGADYGYTF. This rearrangement joins TRBV6-5 to TRBJ1-2, with D possibly matching TRBD1 (5 bases). Germline-derived CDR1 and CDR2 are MNHEY and SVGAGI. V was trimmed by 7 bases and J by 3 bases, leaving 18 bases between them. The CDR3 runs to 15 residues.

This clonotype was seen many times. The chain couples TRBV11-1 to TRBJ2-3; 9 nucleotides agree with TRBD2. The CDR3 runs to 16 residues. J lost 0 bases, V lost 5 bases, and 6 bases had no gene match. Per germline, CDR1 SGHAT and CDR2 FQDESV (reference sequence). The CDR3 region has the DNA TGTGCCAGCAGCCTTACGGCGGGAGGGAGCACAGATACGCAGTATTTT. Translated: CASSLTAGGSTDTQYF.

This clonotype was seen only a few times. The CDR3 bases are TGTGCCTGGAGTACGGGACTAGCGGGTGAGACCCAGTACTTC. It yields the protein CAWSTGLAGETQYF. This rearrangement joins TRBV30 to TRBJ2-5; TRBD2 aligns across 12 bases. Trimming removed 2 bases from V and 5 bases from J; junction bases left unmatched: 3. CDR1 is GTSNPN, CDR2 SVGIG, per germline (reference sequence). The CDR3 loop spans 14 amino acids. The whole variable domain, remainder taken from reference TRBV30 and TRBJ2-5, is SQTIHQWPATLVQPVGSPLSLECTVEGTSNPNLYWYRQAAGRGLQLLFYSVGIGQISSEVPQNLSASRPQDRQFILSSKKLLLSDSGFYLCAWSTGLAGETQYFGPGTRLLVL.

The rearrangement joins TRBV5-6 to TRBJ2-5; no clear D. The CDR3 contains 12 residues. Looked up from germline, CDR1 is SGHDT and CDR2 is YYEEEE. Trimming took off 8 bases at V and 5 bases at J, with 13 bases between the two ends. CDR3 sequence (DNA): TGTGCCAGTATCTTGAGGCCGGAGACCCAGTACTTC. It encodes CASILRPETQYF. The complete variable domain, with remaining parts taken from reference TRBV5-6 and TRBJ2-5, reads DAGVTQSPTHLIKTRGQQVTLRCSPKSGHDTVSWYQQALGQGPQFIFQYYEEEERQRGNFPDRFSGHQFPNYSSELNVNALLLGDSALYLCASILRPETQYFGPGTRLLVL.

The count of this clonotype is one. The V call is TRBV6-2 or TRBV6-3, the J call TRBJ2-6; 7 bases match TRBD1. Germline loops: CDR1 MNHEY, CDR2 SVGEGT. This CDR3 has 15 residues. The junction had 2 bases not matched to a gene; V was cut back by 6 bases and J by 0 bases. For the CDR3, the DNA is TGTGCCAGCAGGGGACAGATCTCTGGGGCCAACGTCCTGACTTTC. This gives the protein CASRGQISGANVLTF.

Ten or more counts support this clonotype. The V gene is TRBV10-3, the J gene TRBJ2-5; D is undetermined. Trimming stripped 0 bases from V and 3 bases from J, with 2 bases between. The CDR3 has 12 amino acids. In germline, CDR1 is ENHRY, CDR2 SYGVKD. The CDR3 nucleotides read TGTGCCATCAGTGAGTCGAAAGAGACCCAGTACTTC. It is translated as CAISESKETQYF.

Many counts were recorded for this clonotype. The chain is built from TRBV5-4 and TRBJ1-4, with a weak D call TRBD1 (6 bases). The V end was cut by 1 base, the J end by 7 bases, with 14 bases between. This CDR3 is 15 amino acids long. CDR1 and CDR2 from the germline V gene are SGHNT and YYREEE (reference sequence). The CDR3 region has the DNA TGTGCCAGCAGCTTGTTTACAGGGAAAGCTGAAAAACTGTTTTTT. Translating gives CASSLFTGKAEKLFF.

In the case of this clonotype: The conserved final phenylalanine or tryptophan is absent from the CDR3, which likely points to a read error. The CDR3 coding sequence is TGTGCCAGCAGCTCGGGACTAGCGGGAGGGGTAGGCAATGAGCAGTTCTCC. Its protein product is CASSSGLAGGVGNEQFS. The gene calls are TRBV11-3 and TRBJ2-1; 16 bases align to TRBD2. The junction had 6 bases not matched to a gene; V was cut back by 4 bases and J by 6 bases. The germline V gene encodes CDR1 SGHNT and CDR2 YENEEA. The CDR3 is 17 amino acids.

Details on this clonotype: Given a much more abundant clone one base away, this may be a read error. The J gene is TRBJ1-1, the V gene TRBV6-6; no definite D call. V was shortened by 10 bases and J by 1 base, with 10 bases between the two germline ends. This CDR3 is built from 12 residues. Germline lookup yields CDR1 MNHNY and CDR2 SVGAGI (reference sequence). CDR3 bases: TGTGCCATTTCCCCAAAGAACACTGAAGCTTTCTTT. Translating gives CAISPKNTEAFF.

This clonotype was picked up many times. J is TRBJ1-5 and V is TRBV6-2 or TRBV6-3, with D perhaps matching TRBD1 (6 bases). This CDR3 spans 16 amino acids. Germline V gene data show CDR1 as MNHEY and CDR2 as SVGEGT. Between the trimmed V and J ends, which lost 0 bases and 1 base, there was a span of 10 bases. CDR3 residues: CASSYSGARSNQPQHF. The CDR3 bases are TGTGCCAGCAGTTACTCGGGGGCGAGGAGCAATCAGCCCCAGCATTTT.

The chain employs TRBV5-5 and TRBJ2-1; TRBD2 might be the D (5 bases). CDR1 is SGHKS, CDR2 YYEKEE, per germline (reference sequence). This CDR3 is built from 13 residues. V lost 3 bases and J 8 bases, leaving 12 bases between the germline ends. The CDR3 loop is CASSSLLGDEQFF. DNA of the CDR3: TGTGCCAGCAGCTCGCTACTAGGCGATGAGCAGTTCTTC. Drawing the rest from reference TRBV5-5 and TRBJ2-1, the complete variable domain is DAGVTQSPTHLIKTRGQQVTLRCSPISGHKSVSWYQQVLGQGPQFIFQYYEKEERGRGNFPDRFSARQFPNYSSELNVNALLLGDSALYLCASSSLLGDEQFFGPGTRLTVL.

The chain uses TRBV24-1 and TRBJ2-1; 11 positions match TRBD2. Germline loops: CDR1 KGHDR, CDR2 SFDVKD. CDR3 size: 20 residues. After removal of 4 bases from V and 3 bases from J, the junction contained 16 bases not matched to a gene. The CDR3 is CATSDRRALAGANIYNEQFF. The CDR3 nucleotides read TGTGCCACCAGTGACCGAAGAGCACTAGCGGGGGCTAATATCTACAATGAGCAGTTCTTC.

This clonotype was counted a single time. Germline is not matched at one junction end, which may reflect a read error. This chain uses TRBV29-1 with TRBJ2-7; 8 bases match TRBD2. This CDR3 contains 17 residues. Per the germline V gene, CDR1 is SQVTM and CDR2 is ANQGSEA. The DNA for the CDR3 is TGCAGCCTTGAAGATCGGGGGGGCCTAGGGGCATCCTACGAGCAGTACTTC. Its protein product is CSLEDRGGLGASYEQYF.

This clonotype was seen at least ten times. The chain combines TRBV29-1 with TRBJ2-1; 13 positions agree with TRBD2. The V gene end was trimmed by 4 bases and the J gene end by 8 bases; junction bases not matched to a gene: 5. The CDR3 is 14 residues long. The germline CDR1 and CDR2 sequences are SQVTM and ANQGSEA. In DNA form, the CDR3 reads TGCAGCGTTGTTGGAGGACTAGCGGGAGATGAGCAGTTCTTC. It yields the protein CSVVGGLAGDEQFF.

The V and J genes are TRBV4-3 and TRBJ2-7; D perhaps matches TRBD1 (6 bases). Germline-derived CDR1 and CDR2 are LGHNA and YSLEER. This CDR3 comprises 16 residues. The V end lost 4 bases, the J end lost 4 bases, and 20 bases lay between the germline ends. CDR3 sequence reads: CASSPTPVVGAYEQYF. CDR3 nucleotides: TGCGCCAGCAGCCCGACGCCTGTAGTGGGGGCTTACGAGCAGTACTTC.

The sample holds many counts of this clonotype. The CDR3 loop reads CSVGPRGGGEQYF. The CDR3 nucleotides read TGCAGCGTTGGACCCAGGGGGGGTGGCGAGCAGTACTTC. This chain uses TRBV29-1 with TRBJ2-7; D assignment may be TRBD1 or TRBD2 (7 bases each). Trimming took 4 bases from V and 6 from J, leaving 16 bases between them. The CDR3 length is 13 residues. CDR1 and CDR2 (germline): SQVTM, ANQGSEA.

Turning to this clonotype: An end of the junction differs from the germline gene, which may be a read error. The chain is built from TRBV4-1 and TRBJ1-1; D remains unclear. The CDR3 spans 13 residues. Germline V gives CDR1 MGHRA, CDR2 YSYEKL. The CDR3 sequence: CVSSLRGGTEAFF. The DNA of the CDR3 is TGCGTCAGCAGCCTTCGAGGAGGGACTGAAGCTTTCTTT.

In regard to this clonotype: This may be a read error: a much more frequent sequence differs by one nucleotide. The chain recombines TRBV12-3 or TRBV12-4 with TRBJ2-1; D might be TRBD2 (5 bases). V lost 6 bases and J lost 3, with 9 bases in between. CDR3 length: 13 residues. The CDR3 DNA follows: TGTGCCAGCAGGGTGGACTTCTACAATGAGCAGTTCTTC. Translated: CASRVDFYNEQFF.

To note about this clonotype: One base away lies a much larger clone, so this may be a sequencing read error. This rearrangement joins TRBV29-1 to TRBJ2-2; 9 bases line up with TRBD1. The germline V gene encodes CDR1 SQVTM and CDR2 ANQGSEA. Losses at the gene ends were 7 bases for V and 6 bases for J; bases not matched to a gene: 6. CDR3 size: 13 residues. The chain's CDR3 is CSAGTGSAGELFF. CDR3 coding DNA: TGCAGCGCCGGGACAGGGTCCGCCGGGGAGCTGTTTTTT.

The gene calls are TRBV7-3 and TRBJ2-3; TRBD1 matches at 7 bases. The CDR3 runs 14 residues. Germline values: CDR1 SGHTA, CDR2 FQGTGA. The V gene end was trimmed by 5 bases and the J gene end by 2 bases; junction bases not matched to a gene: 4. CDR3 nucleotides: TGTGCCAGCAGCATCGGGACAGTCACAGATACGCAGTATTTT. As protein: CASSIGTVTDTQYF.

This CDR3 reads CASSQERHGPETQYF. For the CDR3, the DNA is TGTGCCAGCAGCCAAGAAAGACATGGGCCAGAGACCCAGTACTTC. The chain carries TRBV14 and TRBJ2-5, with unresolved D. Trimming took 0 bases from V and 4 from J, leaving 12 bases between them. CDR3 length: 15 amino acids. The germline V gene has CDR1 SGHDN and CDR2 FVKESK.

The CDR3 loop is CASSEQTGGSSPLHF. CDR3 DNA: TGTGCCAGCAGCGAGCAGACAGGGGGGAGTTCACCCCTCCACTTT. The V and J genes are TRBV11-3 and TRBJ1-6, with 9 nucleotides matching TRBD1. The CDR3 runs 15 residues. Germline CDR1 is SGHNT and CDR2 is YENEEA. The junction had 8 bases not matched to a gene; V was cut back by 5 bases and J by 9 bases. Full variable domain (rest looked up from reference TRBV11-3 and TRBJ1-6): EAGVVQSPRYKIIEKKQPVAFWCNPISGHNTLYWYLQNLGQGPELLIRYENEEAVDDSQLPKDRFSAERLKGVDSTLKIQPAELGDSAVYLCASSEQTGGSSPLHFGNGTRLTVT.

A word on this clonotype: The junction departs from the called germline gene at one end, perhaps through a read error. This chain uses TRBV10-2 with TRBJ1-5, with D uncertain. CDR1 is WSHSY and CDR2 is SAAADI in the germline V gene. The CDR3 totals 14 residues. CDR3 coding DNA: TGCGCCAGCATGGCCGACAACCTTAATCAGCCCAAGCATTTT. Its translation is CASMADNLNQPKHF.

The J gene is TRBJ1-6, the V gene TRBV6-5, with TRBD1 matching 7 bases. This CDR3 region has 16 residues. V was pared by 0 bases and J by 10 bases, with 9 bases of the junction left unmatched. The germline V gene has CDR1 MNHEY and CDR2 SVGAGI. DNA of the CDR3: TGTGCCAGCAGTTACTCCTTCGGGACAGCGGGGTCACCCCTCCACTTT. This codes for CASSYSFGTAGSPLHF.

The chain couples TRBV5-5 to TRBJ2-2; D not resolved. CDR1 SGHKS and CDR2 YYEKEE come from the germline V gene (reference sequence). Trimming removed 6 bases from V and 8 bases from J, with 11 bases in between. The CDR3 is 12 amino acids. The CDR3 protein is CASTPPWGELFF. CDR3 nucleotide sequence: TGTGCCAGCACGCCTCCTTGGGGGGAGCTGTTTTTT.